This T cell receptor beta chain was recorded in a study of blood T cell repertoires in COVID-19. Whole-study context: COVID-19 samples, acute and convalescent, were from the United States, Italy and Spain. PBMCs, B-cell-depleted T cells, or T cells were the source of the cDNA or gDNA that made up the material.

Original processing methods: From reference gene primer amplification, estimates of nucleated cell counts were derived. Sequenced by immunoSEQ multiplex PCR; TCRdb stores in-frame clones only, minus some. That table furnishes V, J and clone size, whereas the DNA furnished D and trimming. The sample records 79,000 or so clones, approximately 87% being singletons. The TCR comes from a human donor in a cohort sampled during active COVID-19. What was sequenced was peripheral blood.

In DNA form, the CDR3 reads TGTGCCATCCACCCTACAGGGGATAACACCGGGGAGCTGTTTTTT. Amino acids: CAIHPTGDNTGELFF. The chain links TRBV28 to TRBJ2-2; 7 nucleotides align to TRBD1. The CDR3 sequence is 15 residues long. Looked up from germline, CDR1 is MDHEN and CDR2 is SYDVKM. V shed 10 bases, J shed 2 bases, and the junction held 10 bases outside the gene matches.